A selection of T cell receptor beta chains follows, all from one sample in a study of blood T cell repertoires in COVID-19. The table came from immunoSEQ multiplex PCR; TCRdb's copy has only in-frame clones and leaves some out. The data contain around 250,000 clones, around 84% of them singletons. Sequenced: peripheral blood. Receptors originate from a woman aged 40 to 50 who had recovered from COVID-19. Each CDR3 is given with its conserved first and last residue. The order of the fields is J gene, V gene, D gene, clone size, CDR3 length, CDR3 DNA, CDR3 protein. D genes are given only for firm matches. Rows may omit the clone size; those that give it use once, few, many or a size class.

J gene: TRBJ2-6; V gene: TRBV5-6; D gene: TRBD1; clone size: once; CDR3 length: 17; CDR3 DNA: TGTGCCAGCAGCTTGACAGGGGCCTACTCTGGGGCCAACGTCCTGACTTTC; CDR3 protein: CASSLTGAYSGANVLTF
J gene: TRBJ1-3; V gene: TRBV30; D gene: TRBD1; clone size: -; CDR3 length: 15; CDR3 DNA: TGTGCCTGGAGTCCCAGACAGGGGGCGAGAAACACCATATATTTT; CDR3 protein: CAWSPRQGARNTIYF
J gene: TRBJ2-7; V gene: TRBV6-2/TRBV6-3; D gene: TRBD2; clone size: -; CDR3 length: 14; CDR3 DNA: TGTGCCAGCAGTCGGACTAGTCTCTTATCCGAGCAGTACTTC; CDR3 protein: CASSRTSLLSEQYF
J gene: TRBJ1-5; V gene: TRBV28; D gene: -; clone size: -; CDR3 length: 15; CDR3 DNA: TGTGCCAGCAGTTTAGAGGGTCTTAGCAATCAGCCCCAGCATTTT; CDR3 protein: CASSLEGLSNQPQHF
J gene: TRBJ1-2; V gene: TRBV2; D gene: -; clone size: few; CDR3 length: 14; CDR3 DNA: TGTGCCAGCAGTGAATTGACAGGAGACTATGGCTACACCTTC; CDR3 protein: CASSELTGDYGYTF
J gene: TRBJ1-1; V gene: TRBV2; D gene: TRBD1; clone size: -; CDR3 length: 18; CDR3 DNA: TGTGCCAGCAGGCGTCCCGGGACAGGGGGGCGGGAGAGCACTGAAGCTTTCTTT; CDR3 protein: CASRRPGTGGRESTEAFF
J gene: TRBJ2-2; V gene: TRBV7-3; D gene: TRBD1; clone size: -; CDR3 length: 15; CDR3 DNA: TGTGCCAGCAGCCCGAGCGCCAGGGGGTCCGGGGAGCTGTTTTTT; CDR3 protein: CASSPSARGSGELFF
J gene: TRBJ2-5; V gene: TRBV11-2; D gene: TRBD1; clone size: -; CDR3 length: 13; CDR3 DNA: TGTGCCAGCTCGGGACAGCTACAAGAGACCCAGTACTTC; CDR3 protein: CASSGQLQETQYF
J gene: TRBJ2-3; V gene: TRBV5-5; D gene: TRBD2; clone size: -; CDR3 length: 16; CDR3 DNA: TGTGCCAGCAGCTTGGAAGCGGGGGCCTTCACAGATACGCAGTATTTT; CDR3 protein: CASSLEAGAFTDTQYF
J gene: TRBJ1-4; V gene: TRBV3-1/TRBV3-2; D gene: -; clone size: once; CDR3 length: 15; CDR3 DNA: TGTGCCAGCAGCCAAGAAGACAGATATAATGAAAAACTGTTTTTT; CDR3 protein: CASSQEDRYNEKLFF
J gene: TRBJ2-3; V gene: TRBV5-1; D gene: -; clone size: few; CDR3 length: 16; CDR3 DNA: TGCGCCAGCAGCTTGCCCGATACCGCAGGCACAGATACGCAGTATTTT; CDR3 protein: CASSLPDTAGTDTQYF
J gene: TRBJ1-5; V gene: TRBV19; D gene: -; clone size: -; CDR3 length: 13; CDR3 DNA: TGTGCCAGTAGTCCTTCACCCGGCGGCCCCCAGCATTTT; CDR3 protein: CASSPSPGGPQHF
J gene: TRBJ1-2; V gene: TRBV14; D gene: -; clone size: -; CDR3 length: 15; CDR3 DNA: TGTGCCAGCAGCAAGCCGGTTGGGGGACTCGATGGCTACACCTTC; CDR3 protein: CASSKPVGGLDGYTF
J gene: TRBJ1-1; V gene: TRBV11-2; D gene: TRBD1; clone size: -; CDR3 length: 15; CDR3 DNA: TGTGCCAGCAGCTCCCGGGACAGGGCTTCCCTCGAAGCTTTCTTT; CDR3 protein: CASSSRDRASLEAFF
J gene: TRBJ1-1; V gene: TRBV15; D gene: TRBD1; clone size: -; CDR3 length: 20; CDR3 DNA: TGTGCCACCAGCAGAGCCCGAGGTCAGTCATGGGGACAGGGAAACACTGAAGCTTTCTTT; CDR3 protein: CATSRARGQSWGQGNTEAFF
J gene: TRBJ1-1; V gene: TRBV6-2/TRBV6-3; D gene: TRBD1; clone size: -; CDR3 length: 15; CDR3 DNA: TGTGCCAGCAGCCGATTACAGGGGGCGCGGACTGAAGCTTTCTTT; CDR3 protein: CASSRLQGARTEAFF
J gene: TRBJ2-1; V gene: TRBV11-2; D gene: -; clone size: -; CDR3 length: 14; CDR3 DNA: TGTGCCAGCAGCTTCGGGATCACGTACAATGAGCAGTTCTTC; CDR3 protein: CASSFGITYNEQFF
J gene: TRBJ2-2; V gene: TRBV10-3; D gene: -; clone size: -; CDR3 length: 18; CDR3 DNA: TGTGCCATCAGTGAGTCAATGCAGGGGTCCCTAGCCACCGGGGAGCTGTTTTTT; CDR3 protein: CAISESMQGSLATGELFF
J gene: TRBJ2-7; V gene: TRBV19; D gene: -; clone size: once; CDR3 length: 14; CDR3 DNA: TGTGCCAGTAGTATAGTGTACAGGGAATACGAGCAGTACTTC; CDR3 protein: CASSIVYREYEQYF
J gene: TRBJ1-5; V gene: TRBV27; D gene: -; clone size: -; CDR3 length: 15; CDR3 DNA: TGTGCCAGCAGTTCAGTTACACACCTCAATCAGCCCCAGCATTTT; CDR3 protein: CASSSVTHLNQPQHF